This T cell receptor beta chain was sequenced during a study of T cells after yellow fever vaccination. The CDR3 extends over 16 amino acids. The germline gives CDR1 MNHNY, CDR2 SVGAGI (reference sequence). Trimming shortened V by 7 bases and J by 4 bases, and 19 bases separated the two germline ends. TCRdb reprocessed the 5' RACE reads with MiXCR, giving one entry per CDR3 protein. The table includes hundreds of thousands of distinct CDR3 sequences, around 20% detected once. This receptor was identified in a man aged 18 to 35 who received the YFV17D yellow fever vaccine. The rearrangement links TRBV6-6 to TRBJ1-4, with a possible D match to TRBD1 (6 bases). The material was PBMCs, obtained before the yellow fever booster vaccination. For the CDR3, the DNA is TGTGCCAGCAAAAATTCCCAGGGGATGCGTAATGAAAAACTGTTTTTT. This gives the protein CASKNSQGMRNEKLFF.